The source of this T cell receptor beta chain is a study of long-term antiretroviral therapy in people with HIV. Germline CDR1 reads SGHRS; CDR2 reads YFSETQ. This CDR3 region has 12 residues. V trimming: 2 bases; J trimming: 6 bases; junction bases outside the gene matches: 0. Sequencing used immunoSEQ v3.0 at survey level. This table comes from immunoSEQ multiplex PCR, and its TCRdb copy is limited to in-frame clones, with some not included. The sample lists about 16,000 clones; roughly 75% were seen once. This clonotype was sampled from a woman aged 45-65 years with HIV. This sequence joins TRBV5-1 and TRBJ2-3; TRBD2 matches 7 bases. The sequenced sample was unsorted PBMCs, obtained 1.5 years before starting antiretroviral therapy. Here the CDR3 reads CASSLAGDTQYF. As DNA, the CDR3 is TGCGCCAGCAGCTTAGCGGGGGATACGCAGTATTTT.